This is a list of T cell receptor beta chains from one sample in a study of blood T cell repertoires in COVID-19. The table came from immunoSEQ multiplex PCR; TCRdb's copy has only in-frame clones and leaves some out. The sample has some 110,000 clones, approximately 90% seen once. Sequencing was carried out using peripheral blood. The receptor set was obtained from a human donor with active COVID-19. The donor label of this sample is uncertain. Each CDR3 is given with its conserved first and last residue. D genes are given only for firm matches. Part of the rows lack a size; the others show once, few, many or a class for expanded clones.

J gene | clone size | D gene | V gene | CDR3 DNA | CDR3 protein
TRBJ1-2 | NA | NA | TRBV7-2 | TGTGCCAGCAGCTCAAGACAGCCCCCCTATGGCTACACCTTC | CASSSRQPPYGYTF
TRBJ1-3 | NA | NA | TRBV12-3/TRBV12-4 | TGTGCCAGCAGCGTGACAGAGGGAAACACCATATATTTT | CASSVTEGNTIYF
TRBJ1-2 | NA | TRBD1 | TRBV27 | TGTGCCAGCAGCTGGGGACAGGGTGGTGGCTACACCTTC | CASSWGQGGGYTF
TRBJ2-5 | NA | TRBD1 | TRBV11-2 | TGTGCCAGCAGCCTGACAGGGTGGGGGGAGACCCAGTACTTC | CASSLTGWGETQYF
TRBJ2-7 | NA | TRBD1 | TRBV19 | TGTGCCAGTAGTCCCGGACAGGGCCCCTCCTACGAGCAGTACTTC | CASSPGQGPSYEQYF
TRBJ1-3 | NA | NA | TRBV5-1 | TGCGCCAGCAGCGTAGAGAACTCTGGAAACACCATATATTTT | CASSVENSGNTIYF
TRBJ1-4 | few | TRBD1 | TRBV13 | TGTGCCAGCAGCTTTGACAGGGGAGCTAATGAAAAACTGTTTTTT | CASSFDRGANEKLFF
TRBJ1-4 | NA | NA | TRBV20-1 | TGCAGTGCTAGTGAGTTGGAGGGCCTCGAGGGCGAAAAACTGTTTTTT | CSASELEGLEGEKLFF
TRBJ1-2 | once | NA | TRBV28 | TGTGCCAGCAGGTCAGATTATGGCTACACCTTC | CASRSDYGYTF
TRBJ2-5 | NA | TRBD2 | TRBV28 | TGTGCCACCAGGACTAGCGGGAGGTACCAAGAGACCCAGTACTTC | CATRTSGRYQETQYF
TRBJ2-5 | NA | TRBD1 | TRBV15 | TGTGCCACCAGCAGAGAAGGCAGGGGGAACCAAGAGACCCAGTACTTC | CATSREGRGNQETQYF
TRBJ1-5 | NA | NA | TRBV9 | TGTGCCAGCAGCGTAGGCGGTTATAGCAATCAGCCCCAGCATTTT | CASSVGGYSNQPQHF
TRBJ1-6 | NA | NA | TRBV28 | TGTGCCAGCAGTCCTATGGGGGGTATCTTTGATAATTCACCCCTCCACTTT | CASSPMGGIFDNSPLHF
TRBJ2-7 | NA | NA | TRBV19 | TGTGCCAGTAGAGGGGGTCGGTTGGACGAGCAGTACTTC | CASRGGRLDEQYF
TRBJ1-5 | NA | NA | TRBV27 | TGTGCCAGCAGTTTCGTCTCGGGGAATCAGCCCCAGCATTTT | CASSFVSGNQPQHF
TRBJ2-1 | once | NA | TRBV5-6 | TGTGCCAGCAGCTTGGGGTCGGTATACAATGAGCAGTTCTTC | CASSLGSVYNEQFF
TRBJ1-3 | NA | NA | TRBV6-6 | TGTGCCAGCAGTTACGCCCCCGGGGGCTCTGGAAACACCATATATTTT | CASSYAPGGSGNTIYF
TRBJ2-1 | NA | NA | TRBV11-2 | TGTGCCAGCCTTGGTGCGCGTGAGCAGTTCTTC | CASLGAREQFF
TRBJ1-2 | NA | TRBD1 | TRBV7-2 | TGTGCCAGCAGCGGGGACAGACGAAGGGGTAACTATGGCTACACCTTC | CASSGDRRRGNYGYTF
TRBJ2-7 | NA | TRBD2 | TRBV6-2/TRBV6-3 | TGTGCCAGCAGTTACCCCGGGGGGGCAACCTACGAGCAGTACTTC | CASSYPGGATYEQYF
TRBJ1-1 | NA | NA | TRBV12-3/TRBV12-4 | TGTGCCAGCAGGATGAGGGTAGAGGGTGAAGCTTTCTTT | CASRMRVEGEAFF
TRBJ2-3 | NA | TRBD1 | TRBV2 | TGTGCCAGCAACGGGGACAGGGCCTATTTCGAGACGCAGTATTTT | CASNGDRAYFETQYF
TRBJ1-2 | NA | NA | TRBV4-3 | TGCGCCAGCAGCCAAGAGGGAGGGTGGGACTATGGCTACACCTTC | CASSQEGGWDYGYTF